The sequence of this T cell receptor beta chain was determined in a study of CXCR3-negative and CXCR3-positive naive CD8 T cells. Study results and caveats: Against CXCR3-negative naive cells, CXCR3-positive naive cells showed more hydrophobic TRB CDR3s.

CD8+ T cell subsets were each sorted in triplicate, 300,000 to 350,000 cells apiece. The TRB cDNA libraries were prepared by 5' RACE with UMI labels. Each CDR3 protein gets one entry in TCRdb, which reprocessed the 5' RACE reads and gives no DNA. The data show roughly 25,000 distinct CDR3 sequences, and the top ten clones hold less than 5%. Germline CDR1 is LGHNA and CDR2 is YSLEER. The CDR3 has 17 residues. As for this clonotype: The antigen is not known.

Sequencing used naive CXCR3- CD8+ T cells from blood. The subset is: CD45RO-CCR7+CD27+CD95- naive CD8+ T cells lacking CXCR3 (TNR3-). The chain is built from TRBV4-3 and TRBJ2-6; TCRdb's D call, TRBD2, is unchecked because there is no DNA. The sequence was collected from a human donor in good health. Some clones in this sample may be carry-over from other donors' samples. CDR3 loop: CASSQSGGLSGANVLTF.